This section outlines one T cell receptor beta chain sequence together with its context. The CDR3 runs to 14 residues. The germline V and J ends were trimmed by 4 bases and 1 base, with 7 bases remaining between them. This sample is drawn from a study of graft-versus-host responses after intestinal transplantation. Assay: immunoSEQ multiplex PCR; the TCRdb copy retains only in-frame clones and omits some. The repertoire includes under 45,000 clones, over 85% of them detected once, and about 4% sits in the top ten. The sample was PBMCs, taken 700 to 850 days after intestinal transplantation. The chain links TRBV23-1 to TRBJ2-2; D is unclear. TRBV23-1 belongs to the ORF category, with a function that is uncertain. This receptor was taken from a human patient who received an intestinal transplant, so some T cells may come from the graft donor. Written as DNA, the CDR3 is TGCGCCAGCAGTCCCGTACAGAACACCGGGGAGCTGTTTTTT. It yields the protein CASSPVQNTGELFF.